Each of the 13 T cell receptor beta chains below was sequenced from the same sample in a study of blood T cell repertoires in COVID-19. The protocol was immunoSEQ multiplex PCR, while the TCRdb copy is restricted to in-frame clones and leaves out a portion. The sample has tens of thousands of clones; 86% are singletons. Sequencing was performed on peripheral blood. These TCRs come from a man between 50 and 59 years old with acute or convalescent COVID-19.

The V gene is TRBV5-1, the J gene TRBJ2-5, with TRBD2 matching 8 bases. The J segment lost 4 bases and the V segment lost 4 bases, leaving 3 bases of the junction unmatched. CDR1 and CDR2 from the germline V gene are SGHRS and YFSETQ. CDR3 length equals 13 residues. Here the CDR3 reads CASSPGGAETQYF. In DNA form, the CDR3 reads TGCGCCAGCAGCCCGGGGGGGGCAGAGACCCAGTACTTC. Filled out from reference TRBV5-1 and TRBJ2-5, the complete variable domain reads KAGVTQTPRYLIKTRGQQVTLSCSPISGHRSVSWYQQTPGQGLQFLFEYFSETQRNKGNFPGRFSGRQFSNSRSEMNVSTLELGDSALYLCASSPGGAETQYFGPGTRLLVL.

The rearrangement links TRBV30 to TRBJ1-1; TRBD1 aligns across 7 bases. The CDR3 spans 16 residues. The J segment lost 6 bases and the V segment lost 1 base, leaving 14 bases of the junction unmatched. From germline, CDR1 is GTSNPN and CDR2 SVGIG (reference sequence). Here the CDR3 DNA reads TGTGCCTGGAGTGGACTGACAGGGTCCTATGTACCTGAAGCTTTCTTT. The encoded protein is CAWSGLTGSYVPEAFF.

This clone is a singleton in its sample. The genes are TRBV7-9 and TRBJ1-4; tentatively, D is TRBD1 (5 bases). Germline CDR1 reads SEHNR; CDR2 reads FQNEAQ (reference sequence). There are 17 residues in the CDR3. V was shortened by 5 bases and J by 2 bases, with 18 bases between the two germline ends. CDR3 bases: TGTGCCAGCAGCCCCCGGAGTAGTGGGGGGACTAATGAAAAACTGTTTTTT. Its translation is CASSPRSSGGTNEKLFF.

This chain uses TRBV3-1 (or the pseudogene TRBV3-2) with TRBJ2-5, with D possibly TRBD2 on 6 matching bases. V was cut by 0 bases and J by 6 bases, with 8 bases left in between. Germline-derived CDR1 and CDR2 are LGHDT and YNNKEL (reference sequence). The CDR3 contains 13 residues. The chain's CDR3 is CASSQDGTQTQYF. The CDR3 nucleotides read TGTGCCAGCAGCCAAGATGGGACTCAGACCCAGTACTTC.

This chain connects TRBV4-2 to TRBJ1-1; 9 nucleotides match TRBD1. V shed 4 bases, J shed 3 bases, and the junction held 6 bases outside the gene matches. The CDR3 extends over 15 amino acids. CDR1 and CDR2 (germline): LGHNA, YNFKEQ. CDR3 nucleotides: TGTGCCAGCAGCCCCCAGGACAGGGGAGACACTGAAGCTTTCTTT. Translated: CASSPQDRGDTEAFF.

The CDR3 is CASSSGTSGYYEQYF. The CDR3 DNA reads as TGTGCCAGCAGCAGCGGGACTAGCGGATACTACGAGCAGTACTTC. The genes are TRBV5-6 and TRBJ2-7; the match to TRBD2 covers 11 bases. The CDR3 has 15 amino acids. Germline loops: CDR1 SGHDT, CDR2 YYEEEE. V was clipped by 4 bases and J by 3 bases; unmatched bases: 6. The full variable domain, rest sourced from reference TRBV5-6 and TRBJ2-7, is DAGVTQSPTHLIKTRGQQVTLRCSPKSGHDTVSWYQQALGQGPQFIFQYYEEEERQRGNFPDRFSGHQFPNYSSELNVNALLLGDSALYLCASSSGTSGYYEQYFGPGTRLTVT.

This chain uses TRBV6-1 with TRBJ2-1, with 9 bases that match TRBD2. There are 17 residues in the CDR3. CDR1 and CDR2 (germline): MNHNS, SASEGT. After removal of 3 bases from V and 2 bases from J, the junction contained 8 bases not matched to a gene. This CDR3 reads CASSELLAGDPYNEQFF. The CDR3 DNA sequence: TGTGCCAGCAGTGAGCTCTTAGCGGGGGACCCCTACAATGAGCAGTTCTTC.

The chain links TRBV11-2 to TRBJ1-4; D may be TRBD1 (6 bases). Per the germline V gene, CDR1 is SGHAT and CDR2 is FQNNGV. V was cut by 4 bases and J by 12 bases, with 12 bases left in between. The CDR3 loop spans 12 amino acids. Here the CDR3 DNA reads TGTGCCAGCAGCTATCGGGACAAACAACTGTTTTTT. It translates to CASSYRDKQLFF.

The V gene is TRBV10-3, the J gene TRBJ2-3, with 10 bases matching TRBD1. This CDR3 has 17 residues. Germline trimming cut 0 bases from V and 1 base from J; bases unmatched to any gene: 4. The V gene's germline CDR1 is ENHRY and CDR2 SYGVKD. CDR3 nucleotides: TGTGCCATCAGTGAGTCCATAGGGACAGGGGGCACAGATACGCAGTATTTT. This encodes CAISESIGTGGTDTQYF.

The chain combines TRBV28 with TRBJ1-5; D is perhaps TRBD1 (5 bases). CDR1 is MDHEN and CDR2 is SYDVKM in the germline V gene. This CDR3 is built from 17 residues. Between the trimmed V and J ends, which lost 2 bases and 7 bases, there was a span of 21 bases. This chain's CDR3 is CASSLSFGGASGQPQHF. The DNA for the CDR3 is TGTGCCAGCAGTTTAAGCTTTGGAGGGGCTTCGGGACAGCCCCAGCATTTT.

The rearrangement links TRBV14 to TRBJ1-6; 7 bases line up with TRBD1. With V trimmed by 4 bases and J by 8 bases, 11 bases remained unmatched. This CDR3 contains 16 residues. The germline gives CDR1 SGHDN, CDR2 FVKESK. CDR3 residues: CASSPTTGTVYSPLHF. As DNA, the CDR3 is TGTGCCAGCAGCCCTACTACCGGGACAGTTTATTCACCCCTCCACTTT.

The chain recombines TRBV3-1 (or the pseudogene TRBV3-2) with TRBJ2-1, with unresolved D. Trimming stripped 4 bases from V and 0 bases from J, with 16 bases between. The CDR3 runs to 17 residues. Germline V CDR1 and CDR2: LGHDT, YNNKEL (reference sequence). The CDR3 nucleotides are TGTGCCAGCAGCCCCACGTTGGGCGCCAGCTCCTACAATGAGCAGTTCTTC. Translating gives CASSPTLGASSYNEQFF.

The CDR3 sequence: CASSLQGQSEQYF. CDR3 in DNA: TGTGCCAGCAGCTTACAAGGACAGAGCGAGCAGTACTTC. The chain carries TRBV7-3 and TRBJ2-7; perhaps TRBD1 as D (6 bases). V lost 2 bases and J 6 bases, leaving 11 bases between the germline ends. This CDR3 spans 13 amino acids. Germline V lookup: CDR1 SGHTA, CDR2 FQGTGA.